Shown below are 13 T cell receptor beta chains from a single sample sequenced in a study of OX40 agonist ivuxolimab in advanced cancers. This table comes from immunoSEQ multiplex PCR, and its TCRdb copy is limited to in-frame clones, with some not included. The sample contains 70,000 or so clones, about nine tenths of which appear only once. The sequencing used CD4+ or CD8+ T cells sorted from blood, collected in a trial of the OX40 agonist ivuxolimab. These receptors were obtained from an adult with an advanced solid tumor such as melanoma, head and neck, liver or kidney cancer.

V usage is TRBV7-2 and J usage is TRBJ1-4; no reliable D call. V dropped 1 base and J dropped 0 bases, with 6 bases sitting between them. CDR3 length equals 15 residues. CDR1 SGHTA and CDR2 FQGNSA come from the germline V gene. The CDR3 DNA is TGTGCCAGCAGCTTAGGTTCAACAACTAATGAAAAACTGTTTTTT. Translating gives CASSLGSTTNEKLFF.

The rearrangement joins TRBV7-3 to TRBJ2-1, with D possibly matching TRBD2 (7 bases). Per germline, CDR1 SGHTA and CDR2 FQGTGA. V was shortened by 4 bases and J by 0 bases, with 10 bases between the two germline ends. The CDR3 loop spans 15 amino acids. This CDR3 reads CASSWGGSSYNEQFF. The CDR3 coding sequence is TGTGCCAGCAGCTGGGGGGGCAGCTCCTACAATGAGCAGTTCTTC.

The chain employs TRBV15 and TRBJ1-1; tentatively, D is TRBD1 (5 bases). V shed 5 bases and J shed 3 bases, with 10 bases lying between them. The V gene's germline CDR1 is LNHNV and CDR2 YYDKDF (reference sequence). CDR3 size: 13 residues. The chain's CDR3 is CATSSRGDTEAFF. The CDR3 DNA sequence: TGTGCCACCAGCTCTAGGGGTGACACTGAAGCTTTCTTT.

In DNA, the CDR3 is TGTGCCAGCAGCTCAGGGCCAGGGGGGGTCGGGTATGGCTACACCTTC. Its protein product is CASSSGPGGVGYGYTF. V usage is TRBV7-2 and J usage is TRBJ1-2; 7 nucleotides match TRBD1. V lost 4 bases and J lost 5; bases outside the gene matches: 13. This CDR3 is 16 amino acids long. Germline CDR1 reads SGHTA; CDR2 reads FQGNSA. The complete variable domain, with remaining parts taken from reference TRBV7-2 and TRBJ1-2, reads GAGVSQSPSNKVTEKGKDVELRCDPISGHTALYWYRQSLGQGLEFLIYFQGNSAPDKSGLPSDRFSAERTGGSVSTLTIQRTQQEDSAVYLCASSSGPGGVGYGYTFGSGTRLTVV.

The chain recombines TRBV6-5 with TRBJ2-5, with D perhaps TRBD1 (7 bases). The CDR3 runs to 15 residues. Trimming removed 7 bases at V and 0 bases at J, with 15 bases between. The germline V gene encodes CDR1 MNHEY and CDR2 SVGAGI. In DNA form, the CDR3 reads TGTGCCAGCACCACGCAGGGGGACTACCAAGAGACCCAGTACTTC. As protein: CASTTQGDYQETQYF.

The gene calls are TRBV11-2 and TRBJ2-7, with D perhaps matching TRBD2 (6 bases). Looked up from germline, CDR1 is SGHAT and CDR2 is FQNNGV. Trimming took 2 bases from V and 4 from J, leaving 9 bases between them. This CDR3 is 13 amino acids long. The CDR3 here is CASSLSGLYEQYF. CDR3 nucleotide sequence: TGTGCCAGCAGCTTAAGCGGGCTTTACGAGCAGTACTTC.

This CDR3 reads CASRAGLARNYGYTF. DNA for the CDR3: TGTGCCAGCAGGGCGGGTCTTGCCCGTAACTATGGCTACACCTTC. The chain uses TRBV2 and TRBJ1-2; the D is unclear. The CDR3 runs to 15 residues. Germline values: CDR1 SNHLY, CDR2 FYNNEI. The ends were cut back, 6 bases at V and 1 base at J, with 15 bases in the middle.

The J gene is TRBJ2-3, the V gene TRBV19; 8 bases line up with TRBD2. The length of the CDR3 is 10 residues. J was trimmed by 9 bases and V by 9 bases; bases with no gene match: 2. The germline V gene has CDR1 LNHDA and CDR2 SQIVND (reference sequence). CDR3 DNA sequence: TGTGCCAGCGGGGGGGGGACGCAGTATTTT. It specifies CASGGGTQYF.

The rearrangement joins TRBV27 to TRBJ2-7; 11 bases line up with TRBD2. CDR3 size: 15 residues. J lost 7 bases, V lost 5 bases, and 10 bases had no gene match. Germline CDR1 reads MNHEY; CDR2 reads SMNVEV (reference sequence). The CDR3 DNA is TGTGCCAGCAGTCCAAGACTAGCGGGAAAGGGGGAGCAGTACTTC. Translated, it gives CASSPRLAGKGEQYF.

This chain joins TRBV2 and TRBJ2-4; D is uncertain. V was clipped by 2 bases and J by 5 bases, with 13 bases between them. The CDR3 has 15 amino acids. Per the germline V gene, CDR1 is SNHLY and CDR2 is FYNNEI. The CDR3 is CASSERTRHQNIQYF. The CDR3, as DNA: TGTGCCAGCAGTGAAAGGACCCGTCACCAAAACATTCAGTACTTC.

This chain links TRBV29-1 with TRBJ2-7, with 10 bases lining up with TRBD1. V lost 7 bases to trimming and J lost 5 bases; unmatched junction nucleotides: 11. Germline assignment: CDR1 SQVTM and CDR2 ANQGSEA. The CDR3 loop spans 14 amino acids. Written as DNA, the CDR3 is TGCAGCGCCTACATACCTGGGACAGGGGACGAGCAGTACTTC. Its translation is CSAYIPGTGDEQYF.

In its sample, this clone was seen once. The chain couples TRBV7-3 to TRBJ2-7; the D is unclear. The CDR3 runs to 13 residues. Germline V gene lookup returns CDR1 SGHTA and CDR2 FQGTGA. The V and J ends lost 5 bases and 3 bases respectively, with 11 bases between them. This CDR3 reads CASSTRPGYEQYF. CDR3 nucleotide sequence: TGTGCCAGCAGCACCCGTCCGGGCTACGAGCAGTACTTC.

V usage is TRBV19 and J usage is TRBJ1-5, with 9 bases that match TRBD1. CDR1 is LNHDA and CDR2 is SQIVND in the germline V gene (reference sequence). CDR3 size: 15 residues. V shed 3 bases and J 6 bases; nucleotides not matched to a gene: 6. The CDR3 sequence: CASSIRDREGQPQHF. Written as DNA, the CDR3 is TGTGCCAGTAGTATCCGGGACAGGGAAGGTCAGCCCCAGCATTTT.